The entry below describes one TCR beta chain. Its antigen is not known. These data originate in a study of blood T cells in healthy people across ages. The study's findings and limits: When set beside aged donors, long-lived donors presented more naive CD4+ cells and higher diversity.

Then a second PCR, running roughly 7 to 11 cycles, was carried out with a sample-barcoded 5' primer and a J-beta primer mix. MiXCR, applied by TCRdb to the 5' RACE reads, yields one record per CDR3 protein. This table holds roughly 1.4 million distinct CDR3 sequences, 59% found once. This TCR came from a man younger than 35 in good health. Specimen: blood.

The chain's CDR3 is CASSHHDRPEAFF. The CDR3 nucleotides read TGTGCCAGCAGCCATCACGACAGGCCTGAAGCTTTCTTT. The V gene is TRBV4-2, the J gene TRBJ1-1; tentative D call: TRBD1 (6 bases). Germline lookup yields CDR1 LGHNA and CDR2 YNFKEQ. V lost 3 bases and J lost 6, with 11 bases in between. This CDR3 contains 13 residues.